The next 16 T cell receptor beta chains were all read from a single sample in a study of early T cells in non-severe SARS-CoV-2 infection. MiXCR, applied by TCRdb to the 5' RACE reads, yields one record per CDR3 protein. This table holds around 48,000 distinct CDR3 sequences, approximately 13% found once. Sequencing input: whole blood. The receptors shown here come from an adult who was a healthcare worker with PCR-confirmed SARS-CoV-2 infection or an uninfected control (not recorded which).

This clonotype appeared a single time. The chain joins TRBV6-1 to TRBJ1-1; TRBD1 matches 8 bases. Trimming took 7 bases from V and 1 from J; bases not matched to a gene: 5. CDR1 and CDR2 from the germline V gene are MNHNS and SASEGT. This CDR3 is 14 amino acids long. CDR3 sequence: CASMIDRGNTEAFF. In DNA form, the CDR3 reads TGTGCCAGCATGATAGACAGGGGGAACACTGAAGCTTTCTTT.

A word on this clonotype: One end of the junction fails to match germline, which may point to a read error. The chain has TRBV2 and TRBJ2-4, with D maybe TRBD1 (5 bases). The V gene's germline CDR1 is SNHLY and CDR2 FYNNEI. The CDR3 spans 12 residues. This CDR3 is CASSDRAGIRNF. DNA of the CDR3: TGTGCCAGCAGTGACCGGGCAGGGATAAGAAACTTC.

This clonotype was seen a few times. This chain links TRBV5-1 with TRBJ2-5; maybe TRBD1 (6 bases). V was trimmed by 0 bases and J by 4 bases, leaving 16 bases between them. The CDR3 spans 16 residues. Per germline, CDR1 SGHRS and CDR2 YFSETQ. The CDR3 coding sequence is TGCGCCAGCAGCTTGGAGGGCAGGGGATCATCAGAGACCCAGTACTTC. This encodes CASSLEGRGSSETQYF.

This clonotype was seen only a few times. The gene calls are TRBV30 and TRBJ1-1; TRBD1 is a possible D gene (5 bases). This CDR3 is 15 amino acids long. The germline CDR1 and CDR2 sequences are GTSNPN and SVGIG (reference sequence). V was cut by 0 bases and J by 7 bases, with 18 bases left in between. The CDR3 protein is CAWSVPPRGLIEAFF. The CDR3 bases are TGTGCCTGGAGTGTACCCCCCCGGGGACTAATTGAAGCTTTCTTT.

This clonotype showed up many times. V is TRBV30 and J is TRBJ1-1; D gene unclear. The CDR3 sequence is 12 residues long. Trimming removed 4 bases from V and 8 bases from J, with 14 bases in between. CDR1 and CDR2 from the germline V gene are GTSNPN and SVGIG (reference sequence). The CDR3 nucleotides read TGTGCCTGGAATAGTGGCTATCCCGAAGCTTTCTTT. Amino acids: CAWNSGYPEAFF.

This clonotype was recorded at least ten times. V gene TRBV2 combines with J gene TRBJ2-6, with 7 bases fitting TRBD1. Germline lookup yields CDR1 SNHLY and CDR2 FYNNEI. V was pared by 1 base and J by 4 bases, with 7 bases of the junction left unmatched. There are 17 residues in the CDR3. CDR3 region: CASSEVSGTAGANVLTF. As DNA, the CDR3 is TGTGCCAGCAGTGAAGTATCAGGGACAGCGGGGGCCAACGTCCTGACTTTC.

This clonotype was counted between two and nine times. The V and J genes are TRBV12-3 or TRBV12-4 and TRBJ2-1; D call uncertain. This CDR3 has 13 residues. With 3 bases removed from V and 10 bases from J, the gap between germline ends came to 13 bases. CDR3: CASSFGIGWEQFF. The CDR3 nucleotides read TGTGCCAGCAGTTTTGGGATAGGGTGGGAGCAGTTCTTC.

This clonotype was counted ten times or more. The chain links TRBV28 to TRBJ1-3; D remains unclear. The V gene's germline CDR1 is MDHEN and CDR2 SYDVKM. This CDR3 region has 15 residues. V dropped 5 bases and J dropped 0 bases, with 11 bases sitting between them. The CDR3 coding sequence is TGTGCCAGCAGTACGGAAATTGCCTCTGGAAACACCATATATTTT. This gives the protein CASSTEIASGNTIYF. Based on the CDR3 plus reference TRBV28 and TRBJ1-3, the full variable domain is DVKVTQSSRYLVKRTGEKVFLECVQDMDHENMFWYRQDPGLGLRLIYFSYDVKMKEKGDIPEGYSVSREKKERFSLILESASTNQTSMYLCASSTEIASGNTIYFGEGSWLTVV.

Of note for this clonotype: It may be a read error: a sequence one base away is much more abundant. The rearrangement links TRBV4-1 to TRBJ2-1; D might be TRBD1 (6 bases). The CDR3 spans 15 residues. Germline assignment: CDR1 MGHRA and CDR2 YSYEKL. The CDR3 loop reads CANSPLQGHSDEQFF. The CDR3 DNA reads as TGCGCCAACAGCCCTCTTCAGGGACACTCCGATGAGCAGTTCTTC.

At least ten counts were recorded for this clonotype. The chain combines TRBV5-6 with TRBJ2-1; 8 positions match TRBD1. The V gene end was trimmed by 2 bases and the J gene end by 8 bases; junction bases not matched to a gene: 9. The CDR3 contains 15 residues. The germline V gene has CDR1 SGHDT and CDR2 YYEEEE. In DNA, the CDR3 is TGTGCCAGCAGCTTCTGGGCAGGGGGCAAGGATGAGCAGTTCTTC. Amino acids: CASSFWAGGKDEQFF.

This chain connects TRBV20-1 to TRBJ1-6; D is undetermined. V shed 4 bases and J shed 1 base, with 5 bases lying between them. This CDR3 region has 13 residues. CDR1 DFQATT and CDR2 SNEGSKA come from the germline V gene (reference sequence). The DNA of the CDR3 is TGCAGTGCTAAAAGGTCCTATAATTCACCCCTCCACTTT. It translates to CSAKRSYNSPLHF.

This clonotype was observed a single time. The chain links TRBV3-2 to TRBJ2-6. TRBV3-2 is marked as a pseudogene. The CDR3 loop spans 18 amino acids. The CDR3 DNA is TGTGCCAGCAGCCCTTATTCGAAGGGTACCTCTGGGGCCAACGTCCTGACTTTC. Translation gives CASSPYSKGTSGANVLTF.

This clonotype turned up a few times. The chain is built from TRBV6-2 or TRBV6-3 and TRBJ1-6; D gene ambiguous. V lost 0 bases to trimming and J lost 8 bases, with 14 bases between them. The germline CDR1 and CDR2 sequences are MNHEY and SVGEGT. The CDR3 extends over 16 amino acids. The CDR3 spells CASSYSMVAADSPLHF. CDR3 nucleotides: TGTGCCAGCAGTTACTCGATGGTGGCAGCAGATTCACCCCTCCACTTT.

This clonotype was seen at least ten times. CDR3 DNA: TGTGCCAGAATGAAGGACAGGGCGAGCGGGGGGGCCTGTCACGAGCAGTACTTC. Translating it yields CARMKDRASGGACHEQYF. This chain uses TRBV12-3 or TRBV12-4 with TRBJ2-7; TRBD2 agrees at 10 bases. After removal of 9 bases from V and 5 bases from J, the junction contained 22 bases not matched to a gene. This CDR3 has 18 amino acids.

The chain is built from TRBV30 and TRBJ1-5, with a possible D match to TRBD1 (5 bases). V dropped 1 base and J dropped 1 base, with 17 bases sitting between them. This CDR3 is built from 17 residues. Germline values: CDR1 GTSNPN, CDR2 SVGIG (reference sequence). The CDR3 nucleotides are TGTGCCTGGAGTGGAGACAGACAGTCTATCAGCAATCAGCCCCAGCATTTT. It yields the protein CAWSGDRQSISNQPQHF.

In nucleotides, the CDR3 is TGTGCCAGCAGCCCAATTTTGAACACTGAAGCTTTCTTT. Its protein is CASSPILNTEAFF. V gene TRBV14 combines with J gene TRBJ1-1; D remains ambiguous. The ends were cut back, 4 bases at V and 0 bases at J, with 6 bases in the middle. This CDR3 contains 13 residues. Per germline, CDR1 SGHDN and CDR2 FVKESK.